The 14 T cell receptor beta chains below were found in one sample sequenced in a study of cytomegalovirus exposure and HLA in healthy donors. PCR employed 60 Vbeta and 13 Jbeta primers. Method: immunoSEQ multiplex PCR; TCRdb's copy keeps in-frame clones and lacks some. The repertoire has about 160,000 clones, approximately 78% of them found once; the top ten carry 2% to 2.5%. Sequencing was carried out using PBMCs. The receptors were gathered from a male donor in good health and CMV-seronegative.

The J gene is TRBJ2-5, the V gene TRBV18, with D hard to call. Trimming removed 5 bases from V and 2 bases from J, with 9 bases in between. Germline CDR1 is KGHSH and CDR2 is LQKENI. The CDR3 spans 13 residues. The CDR3 spells CASSIRVQETQYF. In DNA, the CDR3 is TGTGCCAGCTCAATACGGGTTCAAGAGACCCAGTACTTC.

The chain employs TRBV28 and TRBJ2-7; 12 bases are shared with TRBD2. The length of the CDR3 is 14 residues. Germline CDR1 reads MDHEN; CDR2 reads SYDVKM. V shed 5 bases, J shed 6 bases, and the junction held 5 bases outside the gene matches. Here the CDR3 DNA reads TGTGCCAGCAGTACCCCTAGCGGGAGGGCCGAGCAGTACTTC. It yields the protein CASSTPSGRAEQYF.

This clone was observed once. The chain joins TRBV29-1 to TRBJ2-7; weak D call: TRBD2 (5 bases). Germline V gene lookup returns CDR1 SQVTM and CDR2 ANQGSEA. V was cut by 0 bases and J by 0 bases, with 12 bases left in between. The CDR3 runs to 15 residues. The CDR3 reads CSVEEGSVSSYEQYF. The CDR3 DNA is TGCAGCGTTGAAGAGGGGAGTGTCAGCTCCTACGAGCAGTACTTC.

The CDR3 loop is CASSHRGGTDTQYF. CDR3 nucleotide sequence: TGTGCCAGCAGTCACCGGGGAGGCACAGATACGCAGTATTTT. V and J are TRBV27 and TRBJ2-3, with a tentative D call TRBD2 (5 bases). V was pared by 5 bases and J by 1 base, with 10 bases between. Germline V gene lookup returns CDR1 MNHEY and CDR2 SMNVEV (reference sequence). The CDR3 spans 14 residues.

The chain joins TRBV28 to TRBJ2-7, with 11 bases matching TRBD1. V lost 2 bases and J lost 5; bases outside the gene matches: 5. This CDR3 is 15 amino acids long. Germline values: CDR1 MDHEN, CDR2 SYDVKM. The CDR3 DNA reads TGTGCCAGCAGTTTACCGGGACAGGGGGTAAACGAGCAGTACTTC. Protein product: CASSLPGQGVNEQYF.

The CDR3 is CASSLGLPSSYEQYF. The CDR3 DNA reads TGTGCCAGCAGCTTGGGACTACCCAGCTCCTACGAGCAGTACTTC. The V call is TRBV5-4, the J call TRBJ2-7; D is perhaps TRBD2 (5 bases). There are 15 residues in the CDR3. The ends were cut back, 0 bases at V and 0 bases at J, with 10 bases in the middle. Germline CDR1 is SGHNT and CDR2 is YYREEE (reference sequence).

This clone was seen a few times. The genes are TRBV30 and TRBJ1-3; 7 positions match TRBD1. The junction had 3 bases not matched to a gene; V was cut back by 0 bases and J by 7 bases. The CDR3 length is 13 residues. Germline assignment: CDR1 GTSNPN and CDR2 SVGIG (reference sequence). Here the CDR3 reads CAWSVAGGNTIYF. The DNA for the CDR3 is TGTGCCTGGAGTGTGGCAGGGGGTAACACCATATATTTT.

The V and J genes are TRBV7-9 and TRBJ1-1, with D perhaps matching TRBD1 (6 bases). From germline, CDR1 is SEHNR and CDR2 FQNEAQ (reference sequence). The length of the CDR3 is 13 residues. The V and J ends lost 6 bases and 9 bases respectively, with 17 bases between them. CDR3 region: CASSQGAGAQAFF. CDR3 DNA: TGTGCCAGCAGTCAAGGTGCGGGGGCGCAAGCTTTCTTT.

The J gene is TRBJ2-4, the V gene TRBV9; 7 positions agree with TRBD2. The germline CDR1 and CDR2 sequences are SGDLS and YYNGEE. The CDR3 extends over 17 amino acids. The J segment lost 3 bases and the V segment lost 0 bases, leaving 9 bases of the junction unmatched. For the CDR3, the DNA is TGTGCCAGCAGCGTAGATGGGAGGGAGGGTATCAAAAACATTCAGTACTTC. It translates to CASSVDGREGIKNIQYF.

This clone was seen more than once but under ten times. The chain uses TRBV5-1 and TRBJ1-1; TRBD1 is a possible D gene (5 bases). CDR3 length equals 14 residues. CDR1 and CDR2 from the germline V gene are SGHRS and YFSETQ. V was cut by 4 bases and J by 1 base, with 11 bases left in between. CDR3 sequence (DNA): TGCGCCAGCAGCATAGACAGTCAGAACACTGAAGCTTTCTTT. As protein: CASSIDSQNTEAFF.

The CDR3 here is CASSLLDRGEREQYF. DNA of the CDR3: TGTGCCAGCAGTCTCCTGGACAGGGGAGAACGCGAGCAGTACTTC. The rearrangement joins TRBV28 to TRBJ2-7; the match to TRBD1 covers 9 bases. The V and J ends lost 5 bases and 6 bases, in that order; junction bases with no gene match: 11. CDR3 length: 15 residues. CDR1 and CDR2 (germline): MDHEN, SYDVKM.

The V gene is TRBV6-1, the J gene TRBJ2-1; D is possibly TRBD1 (6 bases). Germline V gene sequence: CDR1 MNHNS, CDR2 SASEGT. V was clipped by 4 bases and J by 9 bases, with 22 bases between them. The CDR3 covers 16 residues. The CDR3 DNA is TGTGCCAGCAGTGCCCTACTCACAGGGCCCGGTGGTGAGCAGTTCTTC. Translating it yields CASSALLTGPGGEQFF.

The J gene is TRBJ2-4, the V gene TRBV5-6; TRBD1 matches at 9 bases. With V trimmed by 3 bases and J by 5 bases, 6 bases remained unmatched. Germline CDR1 and CDR2: SGHDT and YYEEEE. The CDR3 extends over 15 amino acids. The CDR3 DNA is TGTGCCAGCAGCTGGAAAACAGGGGGCGAAAACATTCAGTACTTC. This codes for CASSWKTGGENIQYF.

The chain joins TRBV11-2 to TRBJ2-2; no definite D call. Germline values: CDR1 SGHAT, CDR2 FQNNGV. V was cut by 5 bases and J by 6 bases, with 7 bases left in between. The CDR3 is made up of 12 amino acids. DNA for the CDR3: TGTGCCAGCAGCCCTTTTTCCGGGGAGCTGTTTTTT. Translating gives CASSPFSGELFF.